Sequencing of this TCR beta chain was carried out in a study of beta chain features in type 1 diabetes. Study observations and caveats: Reduced insertions and increased deletions marked VDJ junctions in type 1 diabetes patients.

CDR1 and CDR2 from the germline V gene are SEHNR and FQNEAQ (reference sequence). V shed 5 bases and J shed 0 bases, with 13 bases lying between them. The CDR3 is 15 residues long. With respect to this clone: Its antigen is not identified.

In total, each donor contributed a single heparinised blood draw that averaged around 0.12 L. CD45RO/CCR7/CD25/CD127/CD95/CD27 separated CD4+ naive, central memory, regulatory and stem cell-like memory cells by sorting. The whole isolated RNA underwent reverse transcription, so sequencing captured expressed TCRB transcripts. TCRdb keeps only in-frame clones here, not all; method: immunoSEQ multiplex PCR. This table holds a few hundred thousand clones, 30% found once. Input material: naive CD4+ T cells from blood. The TCR originated in a man between 18 and 29 years old in good health. This rearrangement joins TRBV7-9 to TRBJ1-1; possibly TRBD1 for D (5 bases). Written as DNA, the CDR3 is TGTGCCAGCAGCCCCGTAAGGGGATTGAACACTGAAGCTTTCTTT. This codes for CASSPVRGLNTEAFF.